Below, one T cell receptor (beta chain) is given with its context. These data come from a study of T cells in Graves' hyperthyroidism and ophthalmopathy. CDR1 and CDR2 (germline): MGHDK, SYGVNS. CDR3 length: 12 residues. Trimming removed 11 bases from V and 4 bases from J, with 14 bases in between. RNA transcripts gave rise to amplified TCR beta CDR3 regions. First-round RT-PCR with HTBI primers amplified the TCR CDR3 region. TCRdb ran MiXCR on the multiplex PCR reads and lists one entry per CDR3 protein. This table has about 760,000 distinct CDR3 sequences, approximately 36% appearing once. The receptor's source is a middle-aged woman with Graves' hyperthyroidism. Source material: blood. The chain uses TRBV25-1 and TRBJ1-1; D is unclear. CDR3 coding DNA: TGTGCCGGTGCCGGTGGAGGCACTGAAGCTTTCTTT. Protein product: CAGAGGGTEAFF.